The entry that follows covers one T cell receptor (beta chain) sequence. Its antigen is as yet unknown. The data are from a study of T cell responses to AZD1222 COVID-19 vaccine. The study's findings and limits: Spike-specific TCR breadth and depth grew following two AZD1222 doses. Nearly half of spike-specific TCRs reportedly target variant regions that are unmutated in the B.1.351 and B.1.1.7 variants.

Produced via immunoSEQ multiplex PCR; TCRdb's table is partial and in-frame only. Seen here are 50,000 to 55,000 clones, roughly 90% observed once, and the top ten hold roughly 2.6%. The CDR3 loop spans 17 amino acids. Losses at the gene ends were 4 bases for V and 5 bases for J; bases not matched to a gene: 14. The germline V gene has CDR1 LGHDT and CDR2 YNNKEL (reference sequence). The TCR was taken from an adult who received the AZD1222 COVID-19 vaccine. This rearrangement joins TRBV3-1 (or the pseudogene TRBV3-2) to TRBJ2-7; 10 positions match TRBD2. The specimen was peripheral blood, collected 28 days after the second AZD1222 dose. CDR3 in amino acids: CASSPTTGGSGRNEQYF. The CDR3 DNA is TGTGCCAGCAGCCCAACTACGGGGGGTAGCGGGAGGAACGAGCAGTACTTC.